Given below is one TCR beta chain in context. CDR1 is DFQATT and CDR2 is SNEGSKA in the germline V gene (reference sequence). V gave up 8 bases and J gave up 2 bases, with 15 bases separating them. This CDR3 comprises 13 residues. The sequenced template was RNA, covering the TCR beta CDR3 region. The first-round RT-PCR employed HTBI primers together with the Qiagen OneStep RT-PCR kit. A multiplex PCR was then performed as the second round. MiXCR, applied by TCRdb to the multiplex PCR reads, yields one record per CDR3 protein. The table includes around 1.1 million distinct CDR3 sequences, roughly 35% detected once. If patients had other autoimmune diseases, uncontrolled infections, pregnancy or lactation, they were excluded. These data belong to a study of Graves' ophthalmopathy and Graves' hyperthyroidism.

The TCR sequence derives from an adult man with Graves' hyperthyroidism. The rearrangement links TRBV20-1 to TRBJ1-1; D may be TRBD1 (5 bases). Material: peripheral blood or thyroid tissue (not recorded which). CDR3 DNA sequence: TGCAGTTTACTCGGGGCTTTAAACACTGAAGCTTTCTTT. It encodes CSLLGALNTEAFF.